This T cell receptor beta chain was documented in a study of CD8 T cells in Susac syndrome. Random hexamers served to reverse transcribe about 0.45 to 1 ug RNA. TCR beta CDR3 was amplified by immunoSEQ multiplex PCR. This amplification extended across 54 Vbeta and 13 Jbeta segments. TCRdb re-derived calls from the immunoSEQ multiplex PCR reads in MiXCR, one entry per CDR3 protein. The table lists 100,000 or so distinct CDR3 sequences, 95% of them singletons, with 0.3% in the top ten. TEMRA cells were FACS-enriched, unlike CD8+ and CD4+ T cells, which were negatively isolated. This clonotype appeared a single time. The clonotype was recovered from a human donor with Susac syndrome. Sequences were obtained from CD8+ T cells from PBMCs.

The CDR3 region is CSVHTTGREQYF. The CDR3 bases are TGCAGCGTTCACACGACAGGGCGCGAGCAGTACTTC. The rearrangement uses TRBV29-1 and TRBJ2-7, with TRBD1 matching over 7 bases. V trimming: 5 bases; J trimming: 6 bases; junction bases outside the gene matches: 7. The CDR3 is made up of 12 amino acids. Looked up from germline, CDR1 is SQVTM and CDR2 is ANQGSEA.